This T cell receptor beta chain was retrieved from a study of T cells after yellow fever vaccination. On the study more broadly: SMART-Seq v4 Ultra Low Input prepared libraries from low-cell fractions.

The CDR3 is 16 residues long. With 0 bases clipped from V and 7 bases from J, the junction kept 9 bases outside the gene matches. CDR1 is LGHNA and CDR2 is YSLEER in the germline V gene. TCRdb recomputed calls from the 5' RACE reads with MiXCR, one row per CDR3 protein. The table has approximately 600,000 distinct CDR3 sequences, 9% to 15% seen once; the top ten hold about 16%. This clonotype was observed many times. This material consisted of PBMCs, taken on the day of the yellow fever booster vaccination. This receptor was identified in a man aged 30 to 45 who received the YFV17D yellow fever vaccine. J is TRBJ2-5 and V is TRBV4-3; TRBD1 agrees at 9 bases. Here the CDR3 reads CASSQDARGQGPTQYF. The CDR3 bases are TGCGCCAGCAGCCAAGATGCCCGAGGACAGGGGCCGACCCAGTACTTC.